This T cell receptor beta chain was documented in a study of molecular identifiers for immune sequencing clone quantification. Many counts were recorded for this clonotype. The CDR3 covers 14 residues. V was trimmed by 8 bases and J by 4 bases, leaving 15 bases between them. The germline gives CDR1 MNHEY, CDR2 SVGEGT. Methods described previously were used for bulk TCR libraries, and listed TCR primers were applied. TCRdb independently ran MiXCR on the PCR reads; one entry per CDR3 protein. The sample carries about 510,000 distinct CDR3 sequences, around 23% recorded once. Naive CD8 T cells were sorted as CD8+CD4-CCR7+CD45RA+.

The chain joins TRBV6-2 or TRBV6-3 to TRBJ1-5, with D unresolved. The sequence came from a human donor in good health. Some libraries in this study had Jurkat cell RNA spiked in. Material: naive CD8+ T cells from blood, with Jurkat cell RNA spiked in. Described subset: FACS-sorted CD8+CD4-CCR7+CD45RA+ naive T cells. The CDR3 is CASLEDLWNQPQHF. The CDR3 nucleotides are TGTGCCAGCTTAGAAGATCTGTGGAATCAGCCCCAGCATTTT.